A single sample gave rise to the 28 T cell receptor beta chains below, sequenced in a study of blood T cell repertoires in COVID-19 (dated by TCRdb to the early 2020s). Receptors were amplified or captured by the immunoSEQ multiplex PCR assay. TCRdb stores this immuneACCESS table with in-frame sequences only. Part of the clones is absent; in the studies checked, under half of the shortfall reflects unresolved V genes, and no reason is known for the rest. In all, the sample holds approximately 80,000 clones, and around 86% of those were seen once. The ten top clones hold 7.5% to 9.5% of the sample. The sequencing input was peripheral blood. The receptors here all came from a man in his forties or fifties with active COVID-19.

J is TRBJ1-5 and V is TRBV6-6; 7 bases match TRBD1. With 5 bases clipped from V and 7 bases from J, the junction kept 11 bases outside the gene matches. The V gene's germline CDR1 is MNHNY and CDR2 SVGAGI (reference sequence). The CDR3 runs to 15 residues. The CDR3 spells CASSPQTGQRQPQHF. The CDR3 bases are TGTGCCAGCAGTCCACAGACAGGGCAACGGCAGCCCCAGCATTTT.

Here the CDR3 DNA reads TGTGCCAGCAGCCCCCTGGGACAGGGCCTAGAGACCCAGTACTTC. Protein sequence: CASSPLGQGLETQYF. The chain is built from TRBV14 and TRBJ2-5, with 9 bases identical to TRBD1. Per germline, CDR1 SGHDN and CDR2 FVKESK. With 4 bases clipped from V and 4 bases from J, the junction kept 7 bases outside the gene matches. The CDR3 loop spans 15 amino acids.

V and J are TRBV6-5 and TRBJ1-2; D is perhaps TRBD1 (6 bases). Trimming stripped 2 bases from V and 10 bases from J, with 14 bases between. The CDR3 is made up of 13 amino acids. Germline CDR1 and CDR2: MNHEY and SVGAGI. The chain's CDR3 is CASSYGQPNDYTF. CDR3 DNA: TGTGCCAGCAGTTACGGACAGCCAAACGACTACACCTTC.

This clone occurred once. The chain links TRBV19 to TRBJ2-1; D is undetermined. Germline CDR1 reads LNHDA; CDR2 reads SQIVND (reference sequence). V was shortened by 0 bases and J by 0 bases, with 12 bases between the two germline ends. This CDR3 has 17 residues. The CDR3 protein is CASSIDESASSYNEQFF. CDR3 sequence (DNA): TGTGCCAGTAGTATAGACGAGAGCGCAAGCTCCTACAATGAGCAGTTCTTC.

This sequence joins TRBV28 and TRBJ1-2, with TRBD1 matching 7 bases. CDR3 length: 13 amino acids. Germline V gene lookup returns CDR1 MDHEN and CDR2 SYDVKM. After removal of 3 bases from V and 8 bases from J, the junction contained 6 bases not matched to a gene. The CDR3 sequence is CASSFERGQGYTF. CDR3 nucleotides: TGTGCCAGCAGTTTTGAGAGGGGGCAAGGCTACACCTTC.

CDR3 coding DNA: TGTGCCTGGAGTTTAGGACAGGGACCCCTCCACTTT. It yields the protein CAWSLGQGPLHF. The chain joins TRBV30 to TRBJ1-6; the match to TRBD1 covers 8 bases. The J segment lost 12 bases and the V segment lost 2 bases, leaving 3 bases of the junction unmatched. The CDR3 has 12 amino acids. CDR1 is GTSNPN and CDR2 is SVGIG in the germline V gene (reference sequence).

The CDR3: CASSTSRQGPYEQYF. The CDR3, as DNA: TGTGCCAGCAGTACTTCTAGACAGGGACCCTACGAGCAGTACTTC. The rearrangement uses TRBV28 and TRBJ2-7; 7 bases line up with TRBD1. CDR1 is MDHEN and CDR2 is SYDVKM in the germline V gene. V lost 5 bases, J lost 2 bases, and 9 bases stayed unmatched. This CDR3 region has 15 residues.

This sequence joins TRBV4-3 and TRBJ2-1, with D possibly matching TRBD1 (5 bases). V lost 0 bases and J 2 bases, leaving 11 bases between the germline ends. The CDR3 extends over 16 amino acids. Germline-derived CDR1 and CDR2 are LGHNA and YSLEER. CDR3 in amino acids: CASSQDLQETYNEQFF. CDR3 DNA sequence: TGCGCCAGCAGCCAAGATTTACAGGAGACCTACAATGAGCAGTTCTTC.

The chain is built from TRBV5-6 and TRBJ2-3, with 9 bases lining up with TRBD2. Germline loops: CDR1 SGHDT, CDR2 YYEEEE. CDR3 length equals 16 residues. J was trimmed by 0 bases and V by 4 bases; bases with no gene match: 6. The CDR3 DNA reads TGTGCCAGCAGCCCGCAAACTAGCGGGAGCACAGATACGCAGTATTTT. As protein: CASSPQTSGSTDTQYF. Complete variable domain (other parts from reference TRBV5-6 and TRBJ2-3): DAGVTQSPTHLIKTRGQQVTLRCSPKSGHDTVSWYQQALGQGPQFIFQYYEEEERQRGNFPDRFSGHQFPNYSSELNVNALLLGDSALYLCASSPQTSGSTDTQYFGPGTRLTVL.

The chain has TRBV27 and TRBJ2-1; TRBD2 aligns across 7 bases. This CDR3 has 14 residues. V lost 5 bases to trimming and J lost 1 base; unmatched junction nucleotides: 2. Germline loops: CDR1 MNHEY, CDR2 SMNVEV (reference sequence). CDR3 sequence (DNA): TGTGCCAGCAGTGGACTAGGGTCCTACAATGAGCAGTTCTTC. It codes for CASSGLGSYNEQFF.

This clone has a handful of counts. The CDR3 DNA is TGTGCCAGCAGCTTGGGAATCGGTTATGGCTACACCTTC. It translates to CASSLGIGYGYTF. The chain uses TRBV5-6 and TRBJ1-2, with D hard to call. V was cut by 0 bases and J by 5 bases, with 8 bases left in between. CDR1 SGHDT and CDR2 YYEEEE come from the germline V gene. The CDR3 extends over 13 amino acids.

This chain connects TRBV7-2 to TRBJ1-1; TRBD1 aligns across 10 bases. Trimming at V came to 6 bases and at J to 7 bases, leaving 8 bases not matched to a gene. The CDR3 is 14 amino acids. In germline, CDR1 is SGHTA, CDR2 FQGNSA. The CDR3 region is CASRQDRGRIEAFF. The DNA of the CDR3 is TGTGCCAGCAGGCAAGACAGGGGGCGAATTGAAGCTTTCTTT.

The chain uses TRBV7-2 and TRBJ1-5, with no clear D. The CDR3 is made up of 13 amino acids. Trimming removed 5 bases at V and 0 bases at J, with 5 bases between. Germline CDR1 and CDR2: SGHTA and FQGNSA. The CDR3 DNA sequence: TGTGCCAGCAGCCCGTATAGCAATCAGCCCCAGCATTTT. As protein: CASSPYSNQPQHF.

The chain uses TRBV6-5 and TRBJ2-7; 11 nucleotides align to TRBD2. CDR3 length: 14 amino acids. Germline-derived CDR1 and CDR2 are MNHEY and SVGAGI. Trimming removed 4 bases from V and 7 bases from J; junction bases left unmatched: 6. The CDR3 spells CASSSGTSGREQYF. As DNA, the CDR3 is TGTGCCAGCAGTTCAGGGACTAGCGGACGGGAGCAGTACTTC.

The chain has TRBV24-1 and TRBJ2-3; D is unresolved. CDR3 size: 13 residues. With 3 bases removed from V and 2 bases from J, the gap between germline ends came to 5 bases. Germline CDR1 KGHDR, CDR2 SFDVKD. The CDR3 region is CATSDPHTDTQYF. For the CDR3, the DNA is TGTGCCACCAGTGATCCACACACAGATACGCAGTATTTT.

The CDR3 reads CASSLPGLAGSGELFF. Here the CDR3 DNA reads TGTGCCAGCAGCTTGCCGGGACTAGCGGGATCCGGGGAGCTGTTTTTT. The chain carries TRBV7-9 and TRBJ2-2, with 13 bases matching TRBD2. CDR3 size: 16 residues. Germline-derived CDR1 and CDR2 are SEHNR and FQNEAQ (reference sequence). Trimming took 3 bases from V and 6 from J; bases not matched to a gene: 4.

The chain has TRBV7-3 and TRBJ2-6, with D unclear. The CDR3 has 17 amino acids. CDR1 and CDR2 (germline): SGHTA, FQGTGA. Trimming pared 6 bases from V and 0 bases from J, leaving 15 bases between. The CDR3 DNA is TGTGCCAGCAGATCCATTGGGCAGAACTCTGGGGCCAACGTCCTGACTTTC. Encoded protein: CASRSIGQNSGANVLTF.

The chain employs TRBV6-8 and TRBJ2-1; a possible D gene is TRBD2 (6 bases). V lost 2 bases, J lost 8 bases, and 19 bases lay in between. Germline V lookup: CDR1 MNHGY, CDR2 SAAAGT. This CDR3 is 16 amino acids long. The CDR3: CASSYHSRRGGHEQFF. CDR3 DNA: TGTGCCAGCAGTTACCACTCTCGGCGGGGAGGTCATGAGCAGTTCTTC.

This clone has only one observation. The CDR3 reads CASSWPGTGELFF. Here the CDR3 DNA reads TGTGCCAGCTCATGGCCGGGCACCGGGGAGCTGTTTTTT. The V and J genes are TRBV6-5 and TRBJ2-2; D gene unclear. The CDR3 runs 13 residues. V dropped 8 bases and J dropped 4 bases, with 11 bases sitting between them. CDR1 MNHEY and CDR2 SVGAGI come from the germline V gene.

J is TRBJ2-3 and V is TRBV5-1, with 7 bases identical to TRBD1. The CDR3 has 14 residues. J lost 6 bases, V lost 2 bases, and 6 bases had no gene match. Looked up from germline, CDR1 is SGHRS and CDR2 is YFSETQ. The CDR3 protein is CASSLRTGADTQYF. CDR3 in DNA: TGCGCCAGCAGCTTACGGACAGGAGCGGATACGCAGTATTTT.

The chain couples TRBV7-9 to TRBJ2-3; 9 bases map to TRBD1. The germline V gene has CDR1 SEHNR and CDR2 FQNEAQ (reference sequence). The CDR3 totals 17 residues. The V gene end was trimmed by 5 bases and the J gene end by 4 bases; junction bases not matched to a gene: 13. In nucleotides, the CDR3 is TGTGCCAGCAGCCGTCGGCATGACAGGGGGAACGCAGATACGCAGTATTTT. This gives the protein CASSRRHDRGNADTQYF.

The V call is TRBV7-9, the J call TRBJ1-4; tentatively, D is TRBD1 (6 bases). Trimming cost V 4 bases and J 8 bases, with 11 bases left between them. This CDR3 region has 13 residues. Germline V gene lookup returns CDR1 SEHNR and CDR2 FQNEAQ (reference sequence). The CDR3 DNA sequence: TGTGCCAGCAGCTCTACAGGGAGCGAAAAACTGTTTTTT. This encodes CASSSTGSEKLFF.

V and J are TRBV6-1 and TRBJ1-1; TRBD1 agrees at 7 bases. V lost 3 bases, J lost 2 bases, and 6 bases stayed unmatched. Germline CDR1 and CDR2: MNHNS and SASEGT. This CDR3 has 15 residues. The CDR3 DNA is TGTGCCAGCAGTGATCCGGGACAGATAAACACTGAAGCTTTCTTT. Its translation is CASSDPGQINTEAFF.

The chain couples TRBV6-5 to TRBJ2-1; D may be TRBD2 (5 bases). Deletions cut 7 bases from V and 7 bases from J, with 14 bases between. The V gene's germline CDR1 is MNHEY and CDR2 SVGAGI. This CDR3 spans 13 amino acids. The CDR3 here is CASNLLVVNEQFF. CDR3 nucleotides: TGTGCCAGCAACCTACTAGTTGTTAATGAGCAGTTCTTC.

This clone was seen a single time. The chain employs TRBV27 and TRBJ2-5; 12 nucleotides align to TRBD2. The J segment lost 5 bases and the V segment lost 4 bases, leaving 11 bases of the junction unmatched. In germline, CDR1 is MNHEY, CDR2 SMNVEV (reference sequence). The CDR3 has 17 amino acids. The CDR3 sequence: CASSSLGLAGRRETQYF. The CDR3 region has the DNA TGTGCCAGCAGTTCTCTCGGACTAGCGGGGAGGAGGGAGACCCAGTACTTC.

The V gene is TRBV6-6, the J gene TRBJ1-6, with 8 nucleotides matching TRBD1. The CDR3 covers 18 residues. With V trimmed by 5 bases and J by 3 bases, 12 bases remained unmatched. The germline V gene has CDR1 MNHNY and CDR2 SVGAGI (reference sequence). The CDR3 sequence is CASSPTTGGPSYNSPLHF. The CDR3 DNA is TGTGCCAGCAGTCCCACTACAGGGGGACCTAGCTATAATTCACCCCTCCACTTT.

V is TRBV7-8 and J is TRBJ2-7; D gene uncertain. This CDR3 contains 13 residues. Germline V gene sequence: CDR1 SGHVS, CDR2 FQNEAQ. The ends were cut back, 5 bases at V and 9 bases at J, with 17 bases in the middle. CDR3 amino acids: CASSRTVETGQYF. In nucleotides, the CDR3 is TGTGCCAGCAGCCGAACTGTAGAAACCGGGCAGTACTTC.

This chain joins TRBV19 and TRBJ1-5; TRBD1 matches 7 bases. Germline V gene data show CDR1 as LNHDA and CDR2 as SQIVND (reference sequence). The CDR3 totals 13 residues. V shed 11 bases and J 10 bases; nucleotides not matched to a gene: 14. In DNA form, the CDR3 reads TGTGCCTGCCGGGACAGCTCTTGGAAACCCCAGCATTTT. It encodes CACRDSSWKPQHF.